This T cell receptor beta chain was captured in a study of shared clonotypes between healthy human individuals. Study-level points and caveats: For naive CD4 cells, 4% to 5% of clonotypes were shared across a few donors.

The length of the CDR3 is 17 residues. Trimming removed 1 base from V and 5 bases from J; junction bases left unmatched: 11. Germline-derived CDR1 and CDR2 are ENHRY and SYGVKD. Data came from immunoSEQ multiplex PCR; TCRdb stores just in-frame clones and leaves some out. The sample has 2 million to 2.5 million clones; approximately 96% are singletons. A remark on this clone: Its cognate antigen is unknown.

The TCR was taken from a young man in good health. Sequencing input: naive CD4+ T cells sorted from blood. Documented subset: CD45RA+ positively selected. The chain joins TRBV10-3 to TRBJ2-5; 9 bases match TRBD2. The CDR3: CAISEFVYSGGGETQYF. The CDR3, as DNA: TGTGCCATCAGTGAGTTCGTCTATAGCGGGGGCGGGGAGACCCAGTACTTC.